The rows below give T cell receptor beta chains drawn from one sample of a study of identical twins' blood T cells. MiXCR, run by TCRdb on the 5' RACE reads, gives a single entry per CDR3 protein. The table has 350,000 to 400,000 distinct CDR3 sequences, 28% seen once. The specimen was PBMCs. The receptors originated from a woman aged 18-55 years in good health. Each CDR3 is given with its conserved first and last residue. D genes are given only for firm matches. Part of the rows lack a size; the others show once, few, many or a class for expanded clones.

TRBD1	-	TRBJ1-2	TRBV19	TGTGCCAGTAGTATCCAGGGGGCGGCTAACTATGTCTACACCTTC	CASSIQGAANYVYTF
-	-	TRBJ1-1	TRBV19	TGTGCCAGTAGTAAAGGGCAAGACTTCTATTTGAACACTGAAGCTTTCTTT	CASSKGQDFYLNTEAFF
-	few	TRBJ1-5	TRBV19	TGTGCCAGTAGTCCGGTCCCTAATCAGCCCCAGCATTTT	CASSPVPNQPQHF
-	-	TRBJ1-5	TRBV19	TGTGCCAGTACCGTAAACCAGGGACTTCCTAGACAGCCCCAGCATTTT	CASTVNQGLPRQPQHF
-	few	TRBJ2-5	TRBV2	TGTGCCAGCAGTCCGTACCGAGGGACCCAGTACTTC	CASSPYRGTQYF
TRBD2	few	TRBJ2-3	TRBV20-1	TGCAGTCTAGCGGGAGGCACAGATACGCAGTATTTT	CSLAGGTDTQYF
-	few	TRBJ2-3	TRBV6-2/TRBV6-3	TGTGCCAGCAGTCGAAGACGGGATACGCAGTATTTT	CASSRRRDTQYF
-	-	TRBJ2-4	TRBV18	TGTGCCAGCTCACCGTCCCTAGCCAAAAACATTCAGTACTTC	CASSPSLAKNIQYF
-	-	TRBJ2-5	TRBV6-1	TGTGCCAGCAGTGTGTTGGGGACTGAGACCCAGTACTTC	CASSVLGTETQYF
-	many	TRBJ1-5	TRBV2	TGTGCCAGCAGTGACTTGGCGGGATTGGGCCCCCAGCATTTT	CASSDLAGLGPQHF
-	-	TRBJ2-3	TRBV12-3/TRBV12-4	TGTGCCAGCAGTAGTCGTTCTAGGCTGAGTATCTTCACAGATACGCAGTATTTT	CASSSRSRLSIFTDTQYF
-	-	TRBJ1-5	TRBV30	TGTGCCTGGAGTGAGGGTTACGATCAGCCCCAGCATTTT	CAWSEGYDQPQHF
-	many	TRBJ1-1	TRBV29-1	TGCAGCGATACCCCTGGGTGGGGAATGAACACTGAAGCTTTCTTT	CSDTPGWGMNTEAFF
-	many	TRBJ2-1	TRBV12-3/TRBV12-4	TGTGCCAGCAGAACTACTATGAACGATGAGCAGTTCTTC	CASRTTMNDEQFF
-	-	TRBJ2-2	TRBV20-1	TGCAGTGCTAGCCGGGGGACCGGGGAGCTGTTTTTT	CSASRGTGELFF
-	many	TRBJ2-2	TRBV2	TGTGCCAGCAGTGGGACCGGGGAGCTGTTTTTT	CASSGTGELFF
-	-	TRBJ1-1	TRBV11-2	TGTGCCAGCAGCTTAGATGGCAGCGAGAACACTGAAGCTTTCTTT	CASSLDGSENTEAFF
-	-	TRBJ2-2	TRBV9	TGTGCCAGCAGCGCCCTTGGCACCGGGGAGCTGTTTTTT	CASSALGTGELFF
TRBD1	few	TRBJ2-2	TRBV11-2	TGTGCCAGCACCAAAACGGGACAGGGTACCGGGGAGCTGTTTTTT	CASTKTGQGTGELFF
TRBD2	many	TRBJ2-5	TRBV5-5	TGTGCCAGCAGCCCCGGACTAGCGGGGTACCAAGAGACCCAGTACTTC	CASSPGLAGYQETQYF
-	few	TRBJ2-7	TRBV12-3/TRBV12-4	TGTGCCAGCAGGGTGGCAGTCGAGCAGTACTTC	CASRVAVEQYF
-	-	TRBJ2-3	TRBV15	TGTGCCACCAGCAGAGGGGGAGATACGCAGTATTTT	CATSRGGDTQYF
-	-	TRBJ2-5	TRBV18	TGTGCCAGCTCACCCCGACAGAACCAAGAGACCCAGTACTTC	CASSPRQNQETQYF
-	-	TRBJ1-1	TRBV20-1	TGCAGTGCTAGAATCCCGGGGAGGCGGAACACTGAAGCTTTCTTT	CSARIPGRRNTEAFF
TRBD2	-	TRBJ2-1	TRBV15	TGTGCCACCAGCAGGCCGGGACTAGACAAGGTTGAGCAGTTCTTC	CATSRPGLDKVEQFF
-	many	TRBJ1-2	TRBV4-3	TGCGCCAGCAGCCAAGATGGTAACGGATACTATGGCTACACCTTC	CASSQDGNGYYGYTF
TRBD1	-	TRBJ1-3	TRBV20-1	TGCAGTGCTAGGGTAGGGACAGCTTACTCTGGAAACACCATATATTTT	CSARVGTAYSGNTIYF
-	few	TRBJ1-1	TRBV7-6	TGTGCCAGCAGCTTAGGTCCCAGTGGTGACACTGAAGCTTTCTTT	CASSLGPSGDTEAFF
TRBD1	-	TRBJ1-1	TRBV18	TGTGCCAGCTCATTTTATGGGACAGAGAACACTGAAGCTTTCTTT	CASSFYGTENTEAFF
-	-	TRBJ1-1	TRBV3-1	TGTGCCAGCAAGGGGTTCGGGGCGAACACTGAAGCTTTCTTT	CASKGFGANTEAFF
TRBD1	-	TRBJ1-5	TRBV11-3	TGTGCCAGCAGCTCCCGGACAGGGAATCAGCCCCAGAATTTT	CASSSRTGNQPQNF
-	-	TRBJ2-7	TRBV6-5	TGTGCCAGCACCTCCGGGACTGGCACCTACGAGCAGTACTTC	CASTSGTGTYEQYF
-	many	TRBJ1-3	TRBV19	TGTGCCAGTAACAGTGATGGAAACACCATATATTTT	CASNSDGNTIYF
-	-	TRBJ1-4	TRBV6-6	TGTGCCAGCGGCCCAGGGGTTGGGGGGGAAAAACTGTTTTTT	CASGPGVGGEKLFF
-	many	TRBJ2-2	TRBV12-3/TRBV12-4	TGTGCCAGCAGCAGTGACCCCGGGGAGCTGTTTTTT	CASSSDPGELFF
TRBD1	-	TRBJ1-1	TRBV7-2	TGTGCCAGCAGCTTATTTCCAGGGGGCACTGAAGCTTTCTTT	CASSLFPGGTEAFF
TRBD2	-	TRBJ2-7	TRBV6-5	TGTGCCAGCAGTTACGGGCGGGAGCCCACCTACGAGCAGTACTTC	CASSYGREPTYEQYF
-	-	TRBJ1-2	TRBV20-1	TGCAGTGCTATCACTGGTTCCGGCTACACCTTC	CSAITGSGYTF
TRBD1	-	TRBJ2-2	TRBV20-1	TGCAGTGCTAGAGGGGACAGGGACACCGGGGAGCTGTTTTTT	CSARGDRDTGELFF
-	-	TRBJ1-1	TRBV13	TGTGCCAGCAGCTCCGACAAATTTTCTGAAGCTTTCTTT	CASSSDKFSEAFF
-	-	TRBJ1-5	TRBV10-3	TGTGCCACCACCACCTGGTTCCATCAGCCCCAGCATTTT	CATTTWFHQPQHF
-	few	TRBJ2-3	TRBV20-1	TGCAGTGTTAAGGGAGGAGATACGCAGTATTTT	CSVKGGDTQYF
-	-	TRBJ1-5	TRBV20-1	TGCAGTGCACCAGAGGGGCAGGGCAATCAGCCCCTGCATTTT	CSAPEGQGNQPLHF
-	-	TRBJ2-1	TRBV6-2/TRBV6-3	TGTGCCAGCAGTCTCAAGAGGGGTGGAAGCAATGAGCAGTTCTTC	CASSLKRGGSNEQFF